The entry below gives a single TCR beta chain sequence along with its context. Its antigen is not identified. Libraries were prepared by immunoSEQ multiplex PCR; TCRdb keeps only in-frame clonotypes and omits some of them. Among around 20,000 clones, just over 85% were seen once, and the ten largest hold about 12%. The V end lost 4 bases, the J end lost 5 bases, and 14 bases lay between the germline ends. The CDR3 loop spans 14 amino acids. Germline V gene sequence: CDR1 LNHDA, CDR2 SQIVND (reference sequence). These data are taken from a study of PD-1 blockade in classical Hodgkin lymphoma. Study findings and constraints: Among the patients, those starting nivolumab under 1 year after ASCT were excluded.

Every single patient, without exception, relapsed after autologous stem cell transplantation, and brentuximab vedotin exposure varied. The sequencing used peripheral blood mononuclear cells (PBMCs), collected before the second cycle of nivolumab. The TCR was taken from a human donor with classical Hodgkin lymphoma. The J gene is TRBJ1-2, the V gene TRBV19; unclear D gene. CDR3 residues: CASSSQPPRYGYTF. The CDR3 nucleotides read TGTGCCAGTAGTAGCCAACCTCCTAGGTATGGCTACACCTTC.